The clone carrying this T cell receptor beta chain has a count of ten or more. The antigen is not known. The data were obtained in a study of identical twins. Findings and limits, study-wide: Researchers reported excess low generation probability among twin-shared out-of-frame alpha sequences. The same donors were not followed; conclusions instead depended on cross-sectional statistical analysis.

In TCRdb, the 5' RACE reads were re-called with MiXCR into one record per CDR3 protein. Among 690,000 or so distinct CDR3 sequences listed, under 9% were seen once. V was clipped by 2 bases and J by 2 bases; unmatched bases: 2. The CDR3 loop spans 15 amino acids. Germline CDR1 MNHEY, CDR2 SVGAGI. All of the donors were Caucasians in good health. This same sample was also taken into another study, of yellow fever vaccine responses in identical twins.

The V and J genes are TRBV6-5 and TRBJ2-5; TRBD2 matches 10 bases. The source is a woman aged 18-30 years in good health. The sample comprised PBMCs. CDR3 region: CASSYGGLAQETQYF. The CDR3, as DNA: TGTGCCAGCAGTTACGGGGGACTAGCGCAAGAGACCCAGTACTTC.